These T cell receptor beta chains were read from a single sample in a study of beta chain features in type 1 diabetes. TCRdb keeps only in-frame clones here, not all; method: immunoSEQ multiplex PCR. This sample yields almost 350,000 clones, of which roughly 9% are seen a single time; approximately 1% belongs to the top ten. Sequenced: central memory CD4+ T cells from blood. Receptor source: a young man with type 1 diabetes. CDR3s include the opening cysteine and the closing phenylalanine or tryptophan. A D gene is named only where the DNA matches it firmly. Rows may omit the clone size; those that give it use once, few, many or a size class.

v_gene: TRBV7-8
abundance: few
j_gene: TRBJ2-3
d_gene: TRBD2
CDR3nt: TGTGCCAGCAGCTTGATACTAGCGAGCGATACGCAGTATTTT
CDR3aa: CASSLILASDTQYF

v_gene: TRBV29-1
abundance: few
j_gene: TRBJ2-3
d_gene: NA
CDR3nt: TGCAGCGTTGAAGATTGGAAGAACACAGATACGCAGTATTTT
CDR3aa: CSVEDWKNTDTQYF

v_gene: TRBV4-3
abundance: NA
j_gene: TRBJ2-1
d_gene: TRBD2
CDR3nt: TGCGCCAGCAGCCAAATTGCCGGAACTGGGCGGGGGGTAGCGGATGAGCAGTTCTTC
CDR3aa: CASSQIAGTGRGVADEQFF

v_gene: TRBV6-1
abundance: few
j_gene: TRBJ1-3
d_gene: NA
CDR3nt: TGTGCCAGCAGTGAAGCTGACCCACTCTCTGGAAACACCATATATTTT
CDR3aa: CASSEADPLSGNTIYF

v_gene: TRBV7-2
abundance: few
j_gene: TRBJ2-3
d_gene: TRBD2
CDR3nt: TGTGCCAGCAGCTGGAGCGGGGGGGCGACAGATACGCAGTATTTT
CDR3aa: CASSWSGGATDTQYF

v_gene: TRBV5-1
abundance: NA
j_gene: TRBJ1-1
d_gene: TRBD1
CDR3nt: TGCGCCAGCAGCCTGGAGTCGACAGGGGGTTTTCCAGCTTTCTTT
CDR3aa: CASSLESTGGFPAFF

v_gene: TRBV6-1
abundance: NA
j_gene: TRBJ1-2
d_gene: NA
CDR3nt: TGTGCCAGCAGCCTACAGGGAGGAGCTAACTATGGCTACACCTTC
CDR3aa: CASSLQGGANYGYTF

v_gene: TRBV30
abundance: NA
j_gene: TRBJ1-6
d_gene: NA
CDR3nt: TGTGCCTGGGAGGAATCTCATAAATCACCCCTCCACTTT
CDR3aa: CAWEESHKSPLHF

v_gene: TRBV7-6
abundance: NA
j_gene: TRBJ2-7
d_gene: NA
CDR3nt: TGTGCCAGCAGCCAACGGGACGGAGCCTACGAGCAGTACTTC
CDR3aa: CASSQRDGAYEQYF

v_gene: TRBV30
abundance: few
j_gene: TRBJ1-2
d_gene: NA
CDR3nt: TGTGCCTGGAGTGTAACGCCATACTATGGCTACACCTTC
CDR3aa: CAWSVTPYYGYTF

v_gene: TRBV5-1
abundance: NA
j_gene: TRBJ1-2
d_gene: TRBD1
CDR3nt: TGCGCCAGCAGCACTGGACAGGGACGTAACTATGGCTACACCTTC
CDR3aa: CASSTGQGRNYGYTF

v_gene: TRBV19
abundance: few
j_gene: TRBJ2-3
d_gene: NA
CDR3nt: TGTGCCAGTAGTAACACAGATACGCAGTATTTT
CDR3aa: CASSNTDTQYF

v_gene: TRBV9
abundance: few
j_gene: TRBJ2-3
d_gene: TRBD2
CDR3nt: TGTGCCAGCAGCCCCGGGAGGGAAGGAGATACGCAGTATTTT
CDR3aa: CASSPGREGDTQYF

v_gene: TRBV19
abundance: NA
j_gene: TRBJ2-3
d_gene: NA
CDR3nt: TGTGCCAGTAGTATAGTGGGAGATACGCAGTATTTT
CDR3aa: CASSIVGDTQYF

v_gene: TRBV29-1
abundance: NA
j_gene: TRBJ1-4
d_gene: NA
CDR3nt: TGCAGCGTTCGGCAGGCGAACGAAAAACTGTTTTTT
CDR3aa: CSVRQANEKLFF

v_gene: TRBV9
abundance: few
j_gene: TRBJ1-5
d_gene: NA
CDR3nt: TGTGCCAGCAGCCAGGACAGCACCAATCAGCCCCAGCATTTT
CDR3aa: CASSQDSTNQPQHF

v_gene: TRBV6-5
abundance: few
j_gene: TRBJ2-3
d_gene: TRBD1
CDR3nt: TGTGCCAGCAAAGAGGGGGCGGCAGATACGCAGTATTTT
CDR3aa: CASKEGAADTQYF

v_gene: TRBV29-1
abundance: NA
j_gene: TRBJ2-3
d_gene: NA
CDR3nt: TGCAGCGTTGGCCCCCGCGGGGTCACAGATACGCAGTATTTT
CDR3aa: CSVGPRGVTDTQYF

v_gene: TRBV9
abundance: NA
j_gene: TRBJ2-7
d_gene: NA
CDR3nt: TGTGCCAGCAGCGAGAGAGCCGGGGAACCCCGAGGGGGCGAGCAGTACTTC
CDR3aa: CASSERAGEPRGGEQYF

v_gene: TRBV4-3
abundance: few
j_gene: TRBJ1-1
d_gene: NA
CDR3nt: TGCGCCAGCAGCCAAGATGGTCGGGGGGCGGCTGAAGCTTTCTTT
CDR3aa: CASSQDGRGAAEAFF